These T cell receptor beta chains were read from a single sample in a study of beta chain features in type 1 diabetes. Here immunoSEQ multiplex PCR was the method, and the copy in TCRdb shows in-frame clones only, minus some. This table has some 240,000 clones, under 20% appearing once. The sequenced sample was naive CD4+ T cells from blood. These receptors all come from a man aged 25-45 years with type 1 diabetes. The CDR3 runs from the conserved cysteine through the conserved F or W. The order of the fields is clone size, D gene, CDR3 length, V gene, J gene, CDR3 DNA, CDR3 protein. D genes are given only for firm matches. Clone size appears in some rows only: once, few, many, or a class for an expanded clone.

few	NA	15	TRBV30	TRBJ2-1	TGTGCCTGGAGGGAGGGGGGTGGCCCCAACAATGAGCAGTTCTTC	CAWREGGGPNNEQFF
few	TRBD1	13	TRBV7-7	TRBJ2-1	TGTGCTAGCAGCTTGGGACAGTACAATGAGCAGTTCTTC	CASSLGQYNEQFF
NA	NA	15	TRBV7-2	TRBJ2-4	TGTGCCAGCAGACTGGACAGATTCCCCAAAAACATTCAGTACTTC	CASRLDRFPKNIQYF
few	NA	11	TRBV20-1	TRBJ2-5	TGCAGCAGTGGGCAGAAGGAGACCCAGTACTTC	CSSGQKETQYF
few	TRBD1	15	TRBV16	TRBJ1-2	TGTGCCAGCAGCCAATCGGGACAGGGGTACTATGGCTACACCTTC	CASSQSGQGYYGYTF
NA	NA	15	TRBV5-1	TRBJ2-3	TGCGCCAGCAGCTTGGCCCTTTCTAACACAGATACGCAGTATTTT	CASSLALSNTDTQYF
few	NA	14	TRBV28	TRBJ1-2	TGTGCCAGCAGCCCCGCGAGAATTGGCTATGGCTACACCTTC	CASSPARIGYGYTF
few	NA	12	TRBV9	TRBJ2-7	TGTGCCAGCAGCCCGTCCCTGGGAGAGCAGTACTTC	CASSPSLGEQYF
NA	TRBD2	16	TRBV5-1	TRBJ2-7	TGCGCCAGCAGCTTGGGTCTAGCGGGAGGGGCCTACGAGCAGTACTTC	CASSLGLAGGAYEQYF
NA	TRBD2	15	TRBV5-1	TRBJ2-5	TGCGCCAGCAGCTTCGATAGCGGGACCAAAGAGACCCAGTACTTC	CASSFDSGTKETQYF
NA	TRBD2	16	TRBV5-1	TRBJ2-5	TGCGCCAGCAGCCCGCAAATAGCGGGAACTGGGGAGACCCAGTACTTC	CASSPQIAGTGETQYF
few	TRBD2	16	TRBV30	TRBJ2-1	TGTGCCTGGAAGGGGACTAGCGGGAGAAGTAGCAATGAGCAGTTCTTC	CAWKGTSGRSSNEQFF
NA	NA	15	TRBV4-3	TRBJ2-5	TGCGCCAGCAGCCAAGAGGGTGGGGTCTTGGAGACCCAGTACTTC	CASSQEGGVLETQYF
NA	TRBD2	19	TRBV9	TRBJ2-5	TGTGCCAGCAGCGTAGATACGGGACTAGCGGGAGGGCCTGAAGAGACCCAGTACTTC	CASSVDTGLAGGPEETQYF
few	TRBD2	16	TRBV25-1	TRBJ2-4	TGTGCCAGCAGTGATCATAGCGGGAGAGGCAAAAACATTCAGTACTTC	CASSDHSGRGKNIQYF
few	NA	13	TRBV29-1	TRBJ2-3	TGCAGCGTTGGACCCCAAAGCACAGATACGCAGTATTTT	CSVGPQSTDTQYF
few	NA	16	TRBV29-1	TRBJ2-7	TGCAGCGTTGCAACCCACAAGGGACCTCAGATGGGCGAGCAGTACTTC	CSVATHKGPQMGEQYF
few	TRBD1	15	TRBV29-1	TRBJ2-5	TGCAGCGTTGTTAAGGGGACAGGGGCCCAAGAGACCCAGTACTTC	CSVVKGTGAQETQYF
NA	NA	13	TRBV5-1	TRBJ2-1	TGCGCCAGCAGCTTGGGCTCGACAAATGAGCAGTTCTTC	CASSLGSTNEQFF
NA	NA	12	TRBV30	TRBJ2-7	TGTGCCTGGAGTGTACAAAGGTCAGGACAGTACTTC	CAWSVQRSGQYF